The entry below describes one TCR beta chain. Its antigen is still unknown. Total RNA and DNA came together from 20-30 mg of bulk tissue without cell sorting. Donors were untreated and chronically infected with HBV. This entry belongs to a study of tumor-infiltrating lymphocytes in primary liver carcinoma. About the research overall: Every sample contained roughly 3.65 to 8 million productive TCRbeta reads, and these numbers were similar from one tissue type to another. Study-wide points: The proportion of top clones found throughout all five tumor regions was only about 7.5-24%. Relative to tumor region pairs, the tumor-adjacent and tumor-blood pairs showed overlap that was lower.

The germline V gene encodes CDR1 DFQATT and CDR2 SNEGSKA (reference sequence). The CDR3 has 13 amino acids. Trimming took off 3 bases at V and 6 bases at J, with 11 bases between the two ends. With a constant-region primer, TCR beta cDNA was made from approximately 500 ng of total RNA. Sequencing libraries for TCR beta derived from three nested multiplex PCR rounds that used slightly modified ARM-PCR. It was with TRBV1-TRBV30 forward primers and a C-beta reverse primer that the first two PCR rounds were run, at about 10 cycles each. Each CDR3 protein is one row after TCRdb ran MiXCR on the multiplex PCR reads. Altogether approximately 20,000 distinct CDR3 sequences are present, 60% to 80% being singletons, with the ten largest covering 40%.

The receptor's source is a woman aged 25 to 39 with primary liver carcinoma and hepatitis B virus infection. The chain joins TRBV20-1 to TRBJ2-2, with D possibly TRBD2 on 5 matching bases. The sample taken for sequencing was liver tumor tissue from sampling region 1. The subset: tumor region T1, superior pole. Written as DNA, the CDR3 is TGCAGTGCTAGTTTTTCCGGGGCCGGGGAGCTGTTTTTT. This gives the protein CSASFSGAGELFF.